These 16 T cell receptor beta chains were sequenced from one sample in a study of CD8 T cells in ankylosing spondylitis (TCRdb year 2017). Receptors were amplified or captured by 5' RACE. Sequencing took place on an Illumina HiSeq 2500. TCRdb cleaned the public reads at Q25 with fastp, built clones with MiXCR and kept in-frame beta chains. Each entry is one CDR3 protein sequence, shown with its most common DNA and genes. The sample has approximately 340,000 distinct CDR3 sequences on record, around 15% of them singletons. The top ten clonotypes cover approximately 1.1% of the sample. Sequencing was done on a sample of blood, either unsorted or a sorted T cell fraction (not recorded which). These receptor sequences come from a male donor with ankylosing spondylitis or in good health (not recorded which).

The V call is TRBV19, the J call TRBJ1-5, with D hard to call. From germline, CDR1 is LNHDA and CDR2 SQIVND (reference sequence). Trimming left V 5 bases short and J 0 bases short, with 8 bases between. The CDR3 runs to 14 residues. CDR3 coding DNA: TGTGCCAGTAGTGAGGTTCATAGCAATCAGCCCCAGCATTTT. Its translation is CASSEVHSNQPQHF.

The chain carries TRBV2 and TRBJ1-1; 7 bases align to TRBD1. The germline V gene encodes CDR1 SNHLY and CDR2 FYNNEI. J lost 0 bases, V lost 10 bases, and 11 bases had no gene match. The CDR3 contains 15 residues. The CDR3 DNA is TGTGCCACCAATCGGGACAGCCACATGAACACTGAAGCTTTCTTT. Its protein product is CATNRDSHMNTEAFF.

The rearrangement uses TRBV12-3 or TRBV12-4 and TRBJ1-1, with D maybe TRBD1 (6 bases). This CDR3 is 14 amino acids long. Trimming removed 5 bases from V and 4 bases from J, with 14 bases in between. DNA of the CDR3: TGTGCCAGCAGTACCGTTCCCAGGGGCACTGAAGCTTTCTTT. It translates to CASSTVPRGTEAFF.

In its sample, this clonotype was seen a few times. The chain uses TRBV9 and TRBJ2-3; D not resolved. Germline lookup yields CDR1 SGDLS and CDR2 YYNGEE. This CDR3 has 15 amino acids. Trimming took off 4 bases at V and 4 bases at J, with 16 bases between the two ends. Here the CDR3 reads CASSPRPEFPDTQYF. The CDR3 nucleotides are TGTGCCAGCAGCCCCAGGCCAGAGTTCCCAGATACGCAGTATTTT.

The CDR3 DNA reads TGTGCCAGCAGTGAATTAAGGGGGGCGGACGGCTACACCTTC. It yields the protein CASSELRGADGYTF. This chain links TRBV2 with TRBJ1-2; D may be TRBD1 (6 bases). The CDR3 extends over 14 amino acids. Germline values: CDR1 SNHLY, CDR2 FYNNEI. Trimming removed 2 bases at V and 8 bases at J, with 15 bases between.

In this sample, this clonotype turned up a few times. The chain recombines TRBV3-1 with TRBJ2-7; a weak D match, TRBD2 (6 bases). V was pared by 1 base and J by 3 bases, with 13 bases between. The V gene's germline CDR1 is LGHDT and CDR2 YNNKEL (reference sequence). CDR3 size: 15 residues. The CDR3 DNA is TGTGCCAGCAGCCAAGGTCTACCGGGGGTCTACGAGCAGTACTTC. It yields the protein CASSQGLPGVYEQYF.

The chain carries TRBV12-3 or TRBV12-4 and TRBJ2-5, with 10 nucleotides matching TRBD1. V was clipped by 2 bases and J by 4 bases; unmatched bases: 10. This CDR3 comprises 17 residues. In nucleotides, the CDR3 is TGTGCCAGCAGTTTAAGACAGGGGGCGATTTTGGCAGAGACCCAGTACTTC. Encoded protein: CASSLRQGAILAETQYF.

At least ten counts were recorded for this clonotype. The CDR3 DNA reads as TGTGCCAGCAGTCCCTATGGTCGGACAGGTGGCACAGATACGCAGTATTTT. It translates to CASSPYGRTGGTDTQYF. The rearrangement uses TRBV12-3 or TRBV12-4 and TRBJ2-3, with 7 bases aligning to TRBD1. J was trimmed by 1 base and V by 5 bases; bases with no gene match: 12. The CDR3 has 17 amino acids.

The chain combines TRBV7-2 with TRBJ2-5; unclear D gene. This CDR3 has 13 amino acids. The V and J ends lost 4 bases and 5 bases respectively, with 11 bases between them. Germline assignment: CDR1 SGHTA and CDR2 FQGNSA. The CDR3, as DNA: TGTGCCAGCAGCTCCCGGTGGTGGGAGACCCAGTACTTC. Translated, it gives CASSSRWWETQYF.

This clonotype was picked up many times. The rearrangement joins TRBV12-3 or TRBV12-4 to TRBJ1-3; maybe TRBD1 (6 bases). Trimming removed 7 bases from V and 2 bases from J, with 15 bases in between. This CDR3 comprises 15 residues. The CDR3, as DNA: TGTGCCAGCATAGTTATGGGACAAGCTGGAAACACCATATATTTT. Translation: CASIVMGQAGNTIYF.

This clonotype was observed a handful of times. This sequence joins TRBV20-1 and TRBJ2-3, with TRBD2 matching over 11 bases. CDR3 size: 13 residues. J gave up 0 bases and V 8 bases, and 1 base lay outside the gene matches. Per the germline V gene, CDR1 is DFQATT and CDR2 is SNEGSKA (reference sequence). CDR3 in DNA: TGCAGTCTAGCGGGGGGAAGCACAGATACGCAGTATTTT. Amino acids: CSLAGGSTDTQYF.

This rearrangement joins TRBV29-1 to TRBJ2-5; a weak D match, TRBD2 (6 bases). V was pared by 7 bases and J by 0 bases, with 9 bases between. This CDR3 has 12 residues. CDR1 and CDR2 from the germline V gene are SQVTM and ANQGSEA. CDR3 sequence reads: CSGREYQETQYF. CDR3 in DNA: TGCAGCGGGAGGGAGTACCAAGAGACCCAGTACTTC.

This clonotype appeared a few times. This chain joins TRBV6-5 and TRBJ2-2; 11 bases fit TRBD2. V shed 0 bases, J shed 4 bases, and the junction held 4 bases outside the gene matches. Germline V gene lookup returns CDR1 MNHEY and CDR2 SVGAGI. The CDR3 covers 17 residues. The CDR3 DNA is TGTGCCAGCAGTTACTCGACTAGCGGGGTTAGCACCGGGGAGCTGTTTTTT. Its protein product is CASSYSTSGVSTGELFF.

The chain couples TRBV15 to TRBJ2-3, with TRBD1 matching over 9 bases. Germline values: CDR1 LNHNV, CDR2 YYDKDF (reference sequence). The CDR3 covers 17 residues. V lost 0 bases, J lost 3 bases, and 7 bases stayed unmatched. CDR3 residues: CATSRDQYRGLTDTQYF. In nucleotides, the CDR3 is TGTGCCACCAGCAGAGATCAATACAGGGGGCTGACAGATACGCAGTATTTT.

This clonotype was counted a few times. The chain uses TRBV27 and TRBJ2-1; 9 bases match TRBD2. Germline-derived CDR1 and CDR2 are MNHEY and SMNVEV (reference sequence). V was clipped by 6 bases and J by 2 bases; unmatched bases: 5. The CDR3 contains 15 residues. CDR3 in DNA: TGTGCCAGCAGCCGTCTAGCGGGACCCTACAATGAGCAGTTCTTC. Its translation: CASSRLAGPYNEQFF.

The chain has TRBV10-3 and TRBJ2-7, with TRBD2 matching over 15 bases. Trimming cost V 6 bases and J 4 bases; bases outside gene matches: 7. Germline V lookup: CDR1 ENHRY, CDR2 SYGVKD. The CDR3 has 16 amino acids. This CDR3 reads CAISPGLAGGLYEQYF. The CDR3 region has the DNA TGTGCCATCAGCCCCGGACTAGCGGGAGGGCTATACGAGCAGTACTTC.